The 23 T cell receptor beta chains listed next were all sequenced from one sample in a study of memory CD4+ T cells and cytomegalovirus serostatus. Clones were sequenced by immunoSEQ multiplex PCR, and TCRdb holds only the in-frame ones, with some missing. Here the sample spans tens of thousands of clones, around 80% being singletons. Single viable CD3+CD4+CD8-CD45RO+ cells were sorted as the memory CD4+ T cells. The sample consisted of memory CD4+ T cells from blood. The origin of the receptors is an adult in good health and CMV-seronegative.

The V and J genes are TRBV5-1 and TRBJ2-3; the match to TRBD2 covers 10 bases. The V gene's germline CDR1 is SGHRS and CDR2 YFSETQ. The CDR3 loop spans 19 amino acids. V was pared by 4 bases and J by 2 bases, with 16 bases of the junction left unmatched. The CDR3 spells CASSAGTSAGFFVTDTQYF. DNA of the CDR3: TGCGCCAGCAGCGCCGGGACTAGCGCTGGATTTTTTGTCACAGATACGCAGTATTTT.

This chain connects TRBV4-2 to TRBJ2-5; 12 bases map to TRBD2. The CDR3 has 14 amino acids. The V gene end was trimmed by 1 base and the J gene end by 9 bases; junction bases not matched to a gene: 3. Germline CDR1 is LGHNA and CDR2 is YNFKEQ. CDR3 protein: CASSQALAGGAQYF. The CDR3 DNA sequence: TGTGCCAGCAGCCAAGCGCTAGCGGGAGGGGCCCAGTACTTC.

Details on this clone: Compared with germline, one end of the junction differs, possibly owing to a read error. This rearrangement joins TRBV7-2 to TRBJ1-3; D uncertain. The CDR3 contains 13 residues. The germline V gene has CDR1 SGHTA and CDR2 FQGNSA. The CDR3 region is CASSLERGNTIYF. The DNA of the CDR3 is TGTGCCAGCAGTTTAGAGCGAGGAAACACCATATATTTT.

This CDR3 is CASSVVTTDTQYF. DNA for the CDR3: TGTGCCAGCAGCGTAGTTACAACGGATACGCAGTATTTT. This chain joins TRBV9 and TRBJ2-3; D not resolved. This CDR3 region has 13 residues. V dropped 0 bases and J dropped 6 bases, with 8 bases sitting between them. In germline, CDR1 is SGDLS, CDR2 YYNGEE.

The CDR3 sequence is CASKAGGWTEAFF. The CDR3 region has the DNA TGTGCCAGCAAAGCAGGGGGCTGGACTGAAGCTTTCTTT. The J gene is TRBJ1-1, the V gene TRBV6-5; 8 bases agree with TRBD1. This CDR3 is built from 13 residues. The germline CDR1 and CDR2 sequences are MNHEY and SVGAGI. V shed 7 bases and J 5 bases; nucleotides not matched to a gene: 6.

The chain employs TRBV19 and TRBJ2-2, with unresolved D. The CDR3 runs to 15 residues. Trimming shortened V by 2 bases and J by 2 bases, and 9 bases separated the two germline ends. Germline loops: CDR1 LNHDA, CDR2 SQIVND (reference sequence). CDR3 in amino acids: CASSISQVNTGELFF. CDR3 DNA sequence: TGTGCCAGTAGTATAAGTCAGGTTAACACCGGGGAGCTGTTTTTT.

This clone was picked up one time. The V gene is TRBV7-2, the J gene TRBJ1-3, with D uncertain. Per the germline V gene, CDR1 is SGHTA and CDR2 is FQGNSA. The V gene lost 1 base and the J gene lost 0 bases, with 13 bases spanning the gap. The CDR3 contains 17 residues. The CDR3 sequence: CASSLGATRRSGNTIYF. The CDR3 nucleotides are TGTGCCAGCAGCTTAGGGGCAACACGGCGCTCTGGAAACACCATATATTTT.

The chain links TRBV7-3 to TRBJ1-5, with 7 bases matching TRBD1. Trimming at V came to 2 bases and at J to 7 bases, leaving 8 bases not matched to a gene. Germline V lookup: CDR1 SGHTA, CDR2 FQGTGA. The CDR3 loop spans 15 amino acids. In nucleotides, the CDR3 is TGTGCCAGCAGCTTATCGTATACAGGGGACCAGCCCCAGCATTTT. This translates into CASSLSYTGDQPQHF.

The rearrangement joins TRBV7-3 to TRBJ2-3; either TRBD1 or TRBD2 may supply D (5 bases each). The ends were cut back, 5 bases at V and 6 bases at J, with 15 bases in the middle. CDR1 is SGHTA and CDR2 is FQGTGA in the germline V gene. CDR3 length: 14 residues. This chain's CDR3 is CASSPGPRADTQYF. Written as DNA, the CDR3 is TGTGCCAGCAGCCCGGGGCCCCGAGCTGATACGCAGTATTTT.

As DNA, the CDR3 is TGCGCCAGCAGCACAGGGACAGGGGGCGAAGCTTTCTTT. Its translation: CASSTGTGGEAFF. The chain carries TRBV5-1 and TRBJ1-1; 12 nucleotides match TRBD1. V was clipped by 4 bases and J by 8 bases; unmatched bases: 3. The CDR3 covers 13 residues. Germline V gene data show CDR1 as SGHRS and CDR2 as YFSETQ.

V usage is TRBV7-2 and J usage is TRBJ2-2; a possible D gene is TRBD2 (5 bases). The CDR3 is made up of 16 amino acids. CDR1 SGHTA and CDR2 FQGNSA come from the germline V gene. V shed 1 base and J shed 0 bases, with 9 bases lying between them. The CDR3 DNA sequence: TGTGCCAGCAGCTTAGTAGCCGGGACGAACACCGGGGAGCTGTTTTTT. This encodes CASSLVAGTNTGELFF.

The chain employs TRBV18 and TRBJ2-7; 7 nucleotides agree with TRBD1. This CDR3 has 17 residues. Germline CDR1 reads KGHSH; CDR2 reads LQKENI. V shed 3 bases and J 4 bases; nucleotides not matched to a gene: 15. The CDR3 region is CASSPPNHRGQPYEQYF. CDR3 in DNA: TGTGCCAGCTCACCCCCGAATCACAGGGGCCAACCTTACGAGCAGTACTTC.

The CDR3 loop reads CARSLFRGPNTEAFF. The DNA of the CDR3 is TGTGCCAGAAGCTTGTTTCGGGGGCCGAACACTGAAGCTTTCTTT. The chain employs TRBV5-3 and TRBJ1-1, with a possible D match to TRBD1 (6 bases). TRBV5-3 is given ORF status, its function remaining uncertain. This CDR3 spans 15 amino acids. V gave up 1 base and J gave up 1 base, with 11 bases separating them.

The J gene is TRBJ2-3, the V gene TRBV5-1; a possible D gene is TRBD2 (6 bases). The germline gives CDR1 SGHRS, CDR2 YFSETQ. Trimming cost V 2 bases and J 2 bases, with 12 bases left between them. This CDR3 is built from 15 residues. The CDR3 DNA reads as TGCGCCAGCAGCTTCTGGGGGGTCGACACAGATACGCAGTATTTT. This codes for CASSFWGVDTDTQYF.

This clone was seen once. The chain is built from TRBV7-9 and TRBJ1-2; no clear D. There are 12 residues in the CDR3. CDR1 and CDR2 from the germline V gene are SEHNR and FQNEAQ (reference sequence). V lost 3 bases to trimming and J lost 5 bases, with 7 bases between them. CDR3 bases: TGTGCCAGCAGCTTGGCGGATTATGGCTACACCTTC. Translating gives CASSLADYGYTF.

The table lists this clone with a count of one. The J gene is TRBJ2-5, the V gene TRBV30, with a weak D call TRBD2 (5 bases). The CDR3 is 16 amino acids. The V and J ends lost 0 bases and 5 bases respectively, with 19 bases between them. Germline V lookup: CDR1 GTSNPN, CDR2 SVGIG (reference sequence). CDR3 coding DNA: TGTGCCTGGAGTGTAGGGTCGTGGGATCGAGGGGAGACCCAGTACTTC. Amino acid sequence: CAWSVGSWDRGETQYF.

In nucleotides, the CDR3 is TGTGCCAGCAGCTTAGGAGGGTATGGCTACACCTTC. It codes for CASSLGGYGYTF. The chain employs TRBV11-2 and TRBJ1-2; no clear D gene. Germline V gives CDR1 SGHAT, CDR2 FQNNGV. The CDR3 extends over 12 amino acids. Trimming took 1 base from V and 5 from J, leaving 5 bases between them.

The gene calls are TRBV29-1 and TRBJ2-7; D may be TRBD2 (6 bases). Trimming pared 5 bases from V and 3 bases from J, leaving 8 bases between. Germline V gives CDR1 SQVTM, CDR2 ANQGSEA. This CDR3 is 11 amino acids long. CDR3 sequence reads: CSVSGGYEQYF. The DNA of the CDR3 is TGCAGCGTTTCCGGGGGCTACGAGCAGTACTTC.

This chain links TRBV2 with TRBJ1-4, with D uncertain. This CDR3 is built from 15 residues. The germline V gene encodes CDR1 SNHLY and CDR2 FYNNEI. The V end was cut by 3 bases, the J end by 1 base, with 9 bases between. As DNA, the CDR3 is TGTGCCAGCAGTGAGTTTCGGGGAACTAATGAAAAACTGTTTTTT. Translation gives CASSEFRGTNEKLFF.

The rearrangement links TRBV6-6 to TRBJ1-5; 9 bases match TRBD1. CDR3 length: 15 amino acids. Per germline, CDR1 MNHNY and CDR2 SVGAGI (reference sequence). The ends lost 0 bases at V and 4 bases at J; junction bases unmatched: 1. In nucleotides, the CDR3 is TGTGCCAGCAGTTACTCCGACAGGGGGAATCAGCCCCAGCATTTT. Protein product: CASSYSDRGNQPQHF.

A note on this clone: The junction differs from germline at one of its ends, possibly a read error. The rearrangement links TRBV30 to TRBJ1-2; unclear D gene. In germline, CDR1 is GTSNPN, CDR2 SVGIG (reference sequence). This CDR3 region has 11 residues. CDR3 nucleotides: TGTGCCTGGAGTCCCCCCCAGGCAGTCCACTTC. Amino acids: CAWSPPQAVHF.

The chain is built from TRBV6-6 and TRBJ2-7; D gene ambiguous. Per the germline V gene, CDR1 is MNHNY and CDR2 is SVGAGI (reference sequence). The length of the CDR3 is 13 residues. V was clipped by 4 bases and J by 0 bases, with 7 bases between them. The CDR3 bases are TGTGCCAGCAGTTTGGGTAACTCCTACGAGCAGTACTTC. Translated, it gives CASSLGNSYEQYF.

The V call is TRBV5-4, the J call TRBJ2-7, with 10 bases fitting TRBD2. Germline-derived CDR1 and CDR2 are SGHNT and YYREEE (reference sequence). This CDR3 region has 14 residues. Germline trimming cut 4 bases from V and 5 bases from J; bases unmatched to any gene: 6. The CDR3 region has the DNA TGTGCCAGCAGCCTAGCGGGAGTTTTCAACGAGCAGTACTTC. Translated, it gives CASSLAGVFNEQYF.